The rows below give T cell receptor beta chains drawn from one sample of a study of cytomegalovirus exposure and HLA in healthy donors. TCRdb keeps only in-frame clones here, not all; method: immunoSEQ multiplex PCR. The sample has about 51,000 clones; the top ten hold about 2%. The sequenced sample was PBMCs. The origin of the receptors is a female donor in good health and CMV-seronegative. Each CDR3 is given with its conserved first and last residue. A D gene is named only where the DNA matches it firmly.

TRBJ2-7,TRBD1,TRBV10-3,TGTGCCATCAGGGGACAGGGGGAGATCAGCGAGCAGTACTTC,CAIRGQGEISEQYF
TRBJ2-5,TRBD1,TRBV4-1,TGCGCCAGCAGCCGGGGACAGTTACAAGAGACCCAGTACTTC,CASSRGQLQETQYF
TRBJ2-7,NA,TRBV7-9,TGTGCCAGCAGCTTAGGCCCCAGCGTCGCCATCGAGCAGTACTTC,CASSLGPSVAIEQYF
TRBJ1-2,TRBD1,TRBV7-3,TGTGCCAGCAGGGTTACCGGGACAGCAAGCTATGGCTACACCTTC,CASRVTGTASYGYTF
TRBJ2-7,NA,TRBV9,TGTGCCAGCAGCGTAGGCCCCGAGAACTACGAGCAGTACTTC,CASSVGPENYEQYF
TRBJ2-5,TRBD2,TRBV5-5,TGTGCCAGCAGCTCGGGACTAGCGGAAGAGACCCAGTACTTC,CASSSGLAEETQYF
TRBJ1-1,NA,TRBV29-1,TGCAGCGTACGACCTATCAGGGTCGGTTACACTGAAGCTTTCTTT,CSVRPIRVGYTEAFF
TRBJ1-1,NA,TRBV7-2,TGTGCCAGCAGCTTAACACCGAACACTGAAGCTTTCTTT,CASSLTPNTEAFF
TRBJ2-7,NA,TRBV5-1,TGCGCCAGCAGCCCATGGGGAGACTCAAGTCGTTACGAGCAGTACTTC,CASSPWGDSSRYEQYF
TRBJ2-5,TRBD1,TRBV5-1,TGCGCCAGCAGCTTGTGGGTAGGGGGCACGGAAGAGACCCAGTACTTC,CASSLWVGGTEETQYF
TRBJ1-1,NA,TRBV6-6,TGTGCCAGCAGCTACAGGGAGCAGAACACTGAAGCTTTCTTT,CASSYREQNTEAFF
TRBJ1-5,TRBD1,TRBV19,TGTGCCAGTAGTACAGGACAGGGGTTTCTGCCCCAGCATTTT,CASSTGQGFLPQHF
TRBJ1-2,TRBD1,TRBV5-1,TGCGCCAGCAGCTTAACAGGGGTCCACTATGGCTACACCTTC,CASSLTGVHYGYTF
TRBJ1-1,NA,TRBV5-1,TGCGCCAGCAGCTTGGGACAGGTGAACACTGAAGCTTTCTTT,CASSLGQVNTEAFF
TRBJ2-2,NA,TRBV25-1,TGTGCCAGCAGACAGAGCACCGGGGAGCTGTTTTTT,CASRQSTGELFF
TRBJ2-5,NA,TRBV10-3,TGTGCCATCAGTGAGCTTGCTGGGCTGGAGACCCAGTACTTC,CAISELAGLETQYF
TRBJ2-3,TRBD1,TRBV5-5,TGTGCCAGCAGCTTCCTAGACAGGGTCTTCACAGATACGCAGTATTTT,CASSFLDRVFTDTQYF
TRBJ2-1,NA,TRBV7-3,TGTGCCAGCAGCCCCAACGGGGGGCAATTCAATGAGCAGTTCTTC,CASSPNGGQFNEQFF
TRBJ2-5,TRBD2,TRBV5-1,TGCGCCAGCAGCTTGGGTGCTAGCGGGAGACGGGAGACCCAGTACTTC,CASSLGASGRRETQYF